Detailed here is one T cell receptor (beta chain). Its matching antigen is unknown. Primers for the PCR totalled 60 Vbeta and 13 Jbeta. Clones were sequenced by immunoSEQ multiplex PCR, and TCRdb holds only the in-frame ones, with some missing. Altogether more than 200,000 clones are present, 70% being singletons, with the ten largest covering 2.6%. From germline, CDR1 is SGHTA and CDR2 FQGNSA. The CDR3 length is 12 residues. Trimming took off 5 bases at V and 4 bases at J, with 7 bases between the two ends. The data stem from a study of cytomegalovirus exposure and HLA in healthy donors. Regarding the study as a whole: A later analysis by the authors found several of the most significant clusters apparently linked to common viral pathogens.

Donors consisted of healthy bone marrow donors. The TCR was taken from a man between 40 and 49 years old in good health and CMV-seropositive. The V call is TRBV7-2, the J call TRBJ2-3; no clear D. Sample: PBMCs. The CDR3 DNA reads TGTGCCAGCAGCCCACGGGCAGATACGCAGTATTTT. Translated, it gives CASSPRADTQYF.